This paragraph reports one T cell receptor (beta chain). V was clipped by 5 bases and J by 13 bases, with 15 bases between them. Germline loops: CDR1 LNHDA, CDR2 SQIVND (reference sequence). CDR3 length equals 13 residues. Repertoires were generated with immunoSEQ multiplex PCR, while TCRdb's copy carries only in-frame clones and drops some. Among 75,000 to 95,000 clones, about four fifths were seen once, and the ten largest hold around 11%. This sample is drawn from a study of blood T cell repertoires in COVID-19. Overall study: Donors in the United States, Italy and Spain gave samples during acute or convalescent COVID-19.

This chain joins TRBV19 and TRBJ1-6; D gene uncertain. The TCR was taken from a woman aged 40 to 50 with active or convalescent COVID-19. The specimen sequenced was peripheral blood. DNA for the CDR3: TGTGCCAGTAGTCCAACAGACCGATTGCCCCTCCACTTT. It encodes CASSPTDRLPLHF.